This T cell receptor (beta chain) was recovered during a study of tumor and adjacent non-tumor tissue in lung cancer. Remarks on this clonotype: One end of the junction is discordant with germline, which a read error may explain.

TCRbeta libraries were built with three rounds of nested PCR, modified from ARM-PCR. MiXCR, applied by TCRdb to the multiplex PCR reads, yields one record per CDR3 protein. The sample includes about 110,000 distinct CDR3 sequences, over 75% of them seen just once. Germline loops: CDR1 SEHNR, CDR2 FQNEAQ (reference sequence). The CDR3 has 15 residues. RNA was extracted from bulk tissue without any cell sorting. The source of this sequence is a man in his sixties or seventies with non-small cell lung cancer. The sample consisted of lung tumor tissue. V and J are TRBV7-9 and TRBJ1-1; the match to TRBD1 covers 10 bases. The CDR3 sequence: CASSPGQGLDTETFF. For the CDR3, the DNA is TGTGCCAGCAGTCCGGGACAGGGGTTAGACACTGAAACTTTCTTT.